A single sample is the source of the 31 T cell receptor beta chains below, sequenced in a study of CD8+ T cells in alopecia areata. RNA extraction was followed by reverse transcription into cDNA, which acted as the sequencing template. TCRdb's copy holds only in-frame clones and misses some; the assay was immunoSEQ multiplex PCR. The sample holds a few hundred thousand clones, approximately 61% seen once. Sequenced here: CD4+ T cells sorted from blood, sampled at week 0. The receptors come from a human donor with alopecia areata.

V gene TRBV5-1 combines with J gene TRBJ1-3; no clear D. The CDR3 length is 14 residues. The V and J ends lost 1 base and 8 bases respectively, with 13 bases between them. Germline-derived CDR1 and CDR2 are SGHRS and YFSETQ. The CDR3 protein is CASSLRTGGDTIYF. The CDR3 DNA sequence: TGCGCCAGCAGCTTGCGGACGGGCGGGGACACCATATATTTT.

The chain uses TRBV2 and TRBJ1-6, with D perhaps matching TRBD1 (6 bases). Trimming shortened V by 8 bases and J by 8 bases, and 13 bases separated the two germline ends. Germline V CDR1 and CDR2: SNHLY, FYNNEI. The CDR3 length is 13 residues. The CDR3, as DNA: TGTGCCAGCTTAGGGGGGGGTTATTCACCCCTCCACTTT. Residues: CASLGGGYSPLHF.

J is TRBJ2-3 and V is TRBV29-1; tentatively, D is TRBD1 (7 bases). CDR3 length equals 14 residues. Germline V gene sequence: CDR1 SQVTM, CDR2 ANQGSEA. The germline V and J ends were trimmed by 4 bases and 4 bases, with 15 bases remaining between them. CDR3 DNA sequence: TGCAGCGTTGCCGTCGGAGGGGGCTCAGATACGCAGTATTTT. This gives the protein CSVAVGGGSDTQYF.

This sequence joins TRBV30 and TRBJ2-1, with a weak D call TRBD1 (7 bases). The CDR3 totals 14 residues. V lost 6 bases and J lost 9, with 21 bases in between. In germline, CDR1 is GTSNPN, CDR2 SVGIG (reference sequence). The CDR3 DNA reads TGTGCCTGCCCCTTGGGCAGGGGGGCCCGTGAGCAGTTCTTC. This sequence encodes CACPLGRGAREQFF.

The J gene is TRBJ1-5, the V gene TRBV30, with 7 bases fitting TRBD1. V trimming: 5 bases; J trimming: 5 bases; junction bases outside the gene matches: 6. The germline V gene has CDR1 GTSNPN and CDR2 SVGIG (reference sequence). The CDR3 runs to 13 residues. The CDR3 region has the DNA TGTGCCTGGGGGGACAGCTCTCATCAGCCCCAGCATTTT. As protein: CAWGDSSHQPQHF.

The chain employs TRBV29-1 and TRBJ2-5, with 11 bases identical to TRBD2. CDR1 is SQVTM and CDR2 is ANQGSEA in the germline V gene. The ends lost 6 bases at V and 4 bases at J; junction bases unmatched: 10. The CDR3 spans 15 residues. The CDR3 loop reads CSVGRTSGGGETQYF. DNA for the CDR3: TGCAGCGTCGGGCGCACTAGCGGGGGCGGAGAGACCCAGTACTTC.

As for this clone: Other DNA sequences in the same sample also yield this CDR3. The chain combines TRBV5-1 with TRBJ2-5, with 7 bases that match TRBD2. After removal of 0 bases from V and 3 bases from J, the junction contained 5 bases not matched to a gene. The CDR3 sequence is 15 residues long. Looked up from germline, CDR1 is SGHRS and CDR2 is YFSETQ. CDR3 nucleotides: TGCGCCAGCAGCTTGGATCCGGGGAGGGAAGAGACCCAGTACTTC. Residues: CASSLDPGREETQYF.

CDR3 coding DNA: TGTGCCAGTAGTATGCTAGCGCAGGTTGAGCAGTTCTTC. Its translation: CASSMLAQVEQFF. The V gene is TRBV19, the J gene TRBJ2-1, with a weak D call TRBD2 (6 bases). The V gene lost 3 bases and the J gene lost 9 bases, with 12 bases spanning the gap. Germline V gene lookup returns CDR1 LNHDA and CDR2 SQIVND (reference sequence). The CDR3 totals 13 residues. Based on the CDR3 plus reference TRBV19 and TRBJ2-1, the full variable domain is DGGITQSPKYLFRKEGQNVTLSCEQNLNHDAMYWYRQDPGQGLRLIYYSQIVNDFQKGDIAEGYSVSREKKESFPLTVTSAQKNPTAFYLCASSMLAQVEQFFGPGTRLTVL.

The chain employs TRBV25-1 and TRBJ1-1; D might be TRBD1 (5 bases). Per the germline V gene, CDR1 is MGHDK and CDR2 is SYGVNS. This CDR3 has 15 residues. Trimming removed 1 base at V and 4 bases at J, with 13 bases between. For the CDR3, the DNA is TGTGCCAGCAGTGAATGGGGCCAGGCTAGCACTGAAGCTTTCTTT. Its protein is CASSEWGQASTEAFF.

The V and J genes are TRBV11-2 and TRBJ1-1; D not resolved. Trimming removed 5 bases from V and 3 bases from J, with 10 bases in between. This CDR3 has 13 amino acids. From germline, CDR1 is SGHAT and CDR2 FQNNGV. The CDR3 reads CASSRNRDTEAFF. The CDR3 coding sequence is TGTGCCAGCAGCAGAAATAGGGACACTGAAGCTTTCTTT.

This clone showed up just a few times. V and J are TRBV30 and TRBJ2-7; D may correspond to TRBD1 or TRBD2 (5 bases each). The CDR3 is 13 residues long. V lost 5 bases and J lost 6, with 17 bases in between. Germline lookup yields CDR1 GTSNPN and CDR2 SVGIG (reference sequence). CDR3 residues: CAWGGRGEAEQYF. The DNA of the CDR3 is TGTGCCTGGGGTGGAAGGGGAGAAGCCGAGCAGTACTTC.

This chain uses TRBV11-2 with TRBJ2-5; 7 bases are a match to TRBD1. Germline V gene sequence: CDR1 SGHAT, CDR2 FQNNGV. This CDR3 has 16 residues. With V trimmed by 5 bases and J by 2 bases, 11 bases remained unmatched. DNA for the CDR3: TGTGCCAGCAGCCCGTGGACAGGTGCCGTACAAGAGACCCAGTACTTC. This translates into CASSPWTGAVQETQYF.

In this sample, this clone turned up once. The rearrangement links TRBV29-1 to TRBJ1-2, with D possibly matching TRBD1 (6 bases). This CDR3 contains 13 residues. Trimming removed 6 bases from V and 6 bases from J, with 17 bases in between. The germline V gene encodes CDR1 SQVTM and CDR2 ANQGSEA. CDR3 loop: CSVGSVRGDGYTF. The DNA of the CDR3 is TGCAGCGTGGGGTCGGTTAGGGGGGATGGCTACACCTTC.

V gene TRBV27 combines with J gene TRBJ1-4, with D perhaps matching TRBD1 (5 bases). V lost 5 bases, J lost 4 bases, and 11 bases lay in between. This CDR3 spans 14 amino acids. Germline CDR1 reads MNHEY; CDR2 reads SMNVEV (reference sequence). The CDR3 protein is CASSLWGVNEKLFF. CDR3 in DNA: TGTGCCAGCAGTCTATGGGGGGTTAATGAAAAACTGTTTTTT.

V is TRBV6-5 and J is TRBJ1-4; D is perhaps TRBD1 (5 bases). The CDR3 has 14 amino acids. Per germline, CDR1 MNHEY and CDR2 SVGAGI. Between the trimmed V and J ends, which lost 8 bases and 4 bases, there was a span of 14 bases. In DNA form, the CDR3 reads TGTGCCAGCTCCATGCGTCAGGGTAATGAAAAACTGTTTTTT. Its translation: CASSMRQGNEKLFF.

The chain uses TRBV18 and TRBJ2-5; tentative D call: TRBD2 (5 bases). Germline assignment: CDR1 KGHSH and CDR2 LQKENI. Trimming removed 0 bases at V and 0 bases at J, with 8 bases between. The CDR3 length is 15 residues. Written as DNA, the CDR3 is TGTGCCAGCTCACCACCGGGAGAGTACCAAGAGACCCAGTACTTC. Translating it yields CASSPPGEYQETQYF.

The chain links TRBV2 to TRBJ2-3; D is possibly TRBD1 (8 bases). The V and J ends lost 10 bases and 5 bases respectively, with 16 bases between them. Germline CDR1 is SNHLY and CDR2 is FYNNEI. The CDR3 covers 13 residues. The CDR3 spells CATDRGGEDTQYF. DNA of the CDR3: TGTGCCACCGACAGGGGAGGGGAAGATACGCAGTATTTT.

This clone was recorded a few times. This chain connects TRBV19 to TRBJ2-3; D unclear. Germline CDR1 is LNHDA and CDR2 is SQIVND (reference sequence). Between the trimmed V and J ends, which lost 8 bases and 1 base, there was a span of 10 bases. CDR3 size: 13 residues. This CDR3 is CASGQVGTDTQYF. CDR3 DNA sequence: TGTGCCAGTGGGCAGGTCGGCACAGATACGCAGTATTTT.

This rearrangement joins TRBV5-1 to TRBJ2-2; 10 bases fit TRBD2. V trimming: 5 bases; J trimming: 2 bases; junction bases outside the gene matches: 12. This CDR3 is built from 18 residues. Germline lookup yields CDR1 SGHRS and CDR2 YFSETQ. CDR3 in amino acids: CASSVRLAGVTNTGELFF. The CDR3 DNA reads TGCGCCAGCAGTGTCCGCCTAGCGGGGGTCACTAACACCGGGGAGCTGTTTTTT.

The rearrangement joins TRBV5-4 to TRBJ2-1; D is unclear. This CDR3 comprises 13 residues. Trimming pared 4 bases from V and 8 bases from J, leaving 13 bases between. CDR1 and CDR2 (germline): SGHNT, YYREEE (reference sequence). CDR3 residues: CASSLPGRDEQFF. In DNA, the CDR3 is TGTGCCAGCAGCCTCCCTGGCCGTGATGAGCAGTTCTTC. The whole variable domain, remainder taken from reference TRBV5-4 and TRBJ2-1, is ETGVTQSPTHLIKTRGQQVTLRCSSQSGHNTVSWYQQALGQGPQFIFQYYREEENGRGNFPPRFSGLQFPNYSSELNVNALELDDSALYLCASSLPGRDEQFFGPGTRLTVL.

This clone has more than one count but fewer than ten. This sequence joins TRBV5-1 and TRBJ2-7; no firm D call. The germline V gene has CDR1 SGHRS and CDR2 YFSETQ. Trimming left V 0 bases short and J 4 bases short, with 17 bases between. The CDR3 runs 16 residues. CDR3 amino acids: CASSLARPVAPYEQYF. The DNA for the CDR3 is TGCGCCAGCAGCTTGGCCCGGCCAGTCGCTCCGTACGAGCAGTACTTC.

The chain employs TRBV29-1 and TRBJ1-2; no clear D. Trimming took off 4 bases at V and 7 bases at J, with 4 bases between the two ends. The CDR3 is made up of 9 amino acids. Germline V CDR1 and CDR2: SQVTM, ANQGSEA. CDR3: CSVGVGYTF. The CDR3 bases are TGCAGCGTTGGGGTTGGCTACACCTTC.

The CDR3 sequence is CASSLLRFQPQHF. The CDR3 DNA reads as TGTGCCAGCAGTTTACTAAGATTTCAGCCCCAGCATTTT. This chain uses TRBV27 with TRBJ1-5; D unresolved. This CDR3 is 13 amino acids long. The V end lost 2 bases, the J end lost 6 bases, and 8 bases lay between the germline ends. Germline V lookup: CDR1 MNHEY, CDR2 SMNVEV (reference sequence).

This sequence joins TRBV29-1 and TRBJ2-1; 7 bases line up with TRBD2. The CDR3 sequence is 14 residues long. The J segment lost 1 base and the V segment lost 2 bases, leaving 2 bases of the junction unmatched. From germline, CDR1 is SQVTM and CDR2 ANQGSEA. Written as DNA, the CDR3 is TGCAGCGTTGAAAAACTAGCGTCCTACAATGAGCAGTTCTTC. Translating gives CSVEKLASYNEQFF.

The chain carries TRBV4-3 and TRBJ1-4; D unresolved. The germline V gene encodes CDR1 LGHNA and CDR2 YSLEER. Trimming stripped 3 bases from V and 5 bases from J, with 13 bases between. CDR3 size: 15 residues. The CDR3 DNA follows: TGCGCCAGCAGCCAGCTACAGCGAGGCAATGAAAAACTGTTTTTT. Protein: CASSQLQRGNEKLFF.

This chain joins TRBV25-1 and TRBJ1-2, with a weak D call TRBD1 (5 bases). Germline lookup yields CDR1 MGHDK and CDR2 SYGVNS. V lost 3 bases, J lost 7 bases, and 12 bases lay in between. The CDR3 has 13 amino acids. For the CDR3, the DNA is TGTGCCAGCAGTGAGCAGGGTGTAAGTGGCTACACCTTC. Its translation: CASSEQGVSGYTF.

V usage is TRBV29-1 and J usage is TRBJ2-5, with TRBD2 identical over 11 bases. CDR3 length: 15 residues. J was trimmed by 1 base and V by 5 bases; bases with no gene match: 6. CDR1 and CDR2 from the germline V gene are SQVTM and ANQGSEA. The CDR3 sequence is CSVSGLAGPQETQYF. CDR3 nucleotides: TGCAGCGTTAGTGGACTAGCGGGTCCCCAAGAGACCCAGTACTTC.

This sequence joins TRBV4-2 and TRBJ2-5; 12 positions agree with TRBD2. This CDR3 spans 17 amino acids. V lost 5 bases to trimming and J lost 5 bases; unmatched junction nucleotides: 12. From germline, CDR1 is LGHNA and CDR2 YNFKEQ. The CDR3 nucleotides read TGTGCCAGCAGCACCCCGGCTAGCGGGGGGGCCGCCGAGACCCAGTACTTC. Its translation: CASSTPASGGAAETQYF.

This clone was counted between two and nine times. The rearrangement links TRBV29-1 to TRBJ2-7; D tentatively reads TRBD1 or TRBD2 (5 bases each). The V end was cut by 5 bases, the J end by 2 bases, with 10 bases between. The CDR3 is made up of 12 amino acids. Germline-derived CDR1 and CDR2 are SQVTM and ANQGSEA. The CDR3 is CSVLGATYEQYF. In DNA form, the CDR3 reads TGCAGCGTTCTCGGGGCTACCTACGAGCAGTACTTC.

The rearrangement uses TRBV15 and TRBJ1-4; D is ambiguous. Trimming left V 0 bases short and J 7 bases short, with 12 bases between. From germline, CDR1 is LNHNV and CDR2 YYDKDF (reference sequence). The CDR3 runs 15 residues. The CDR3 DNA sequence: TGTGCCACCAGCAGAGATACCGTGGGAGGTGAAAAACTGTTTTTT. Its translation: CATSRDTVGGEKLFF.

The V and J genes are TRBV29-1 and TRBJ1-2; 7 bases align to TRBD1. The CDR3 is 14 amino acids. The germline V gene encodes CDR1 SQVTM and CDR2 ANQGSEA. V lost 7 bases, J lost 2 bases, and 10 bases stayed unmatched. Written as DNA, the CDR3 is TGCAGCGCGACCTCGGGACAGAAGAACTATGGCTACACCTTC. Encoded protein: CSATSGQKNYGYTF.